This T cell receptor (beta chain) was identified in a study of identical twins listed by TCRdb under 2016. Looking at the study overall: TCR alpha and beta repertoires from monozygotic twins, unrelated adults of various ages and cord blood were deep-sequenced to test whether fetal clonotypes persist. To rule out contamination, replicate twin experiments were performed at different times with different library preparation protocols. General conclusions and limits of the study: Because the same donors could not be followed over many years, conclusions were based on cross-sectional statistical analysis. A weaker excess of twin sharing was found in beta out-of-frame sequences because the signal-to-noise ratio was lowered by fewer shared sequences. Fewer insertions were carried by abundant cord blood beta clonotypes; a weaker similar trend was observed in young adult naive repertoires, while no such trend was observed in memory repertoires. Compared with coincidental sharing between unrelated individuals, an excess of low generation-probability sequences was observed among out-of-frame TCR alpha sequences shared between twins. In monozygotic twins, out-of-frame TCR alpha sharing was systematically underestimated by recombination models, although the models agreed with sharing between unrelated individuals. Zero-insertion analyses could be partly confounded by invariant T cells such as MAIT and iNKT, though diverse VJ usage argued against such confounding for most clonotypes.

The CDR3 numbers 15 residues from cysteine through phenylalanine. The kept DNA is CDR3 alone, 45 bases in frame from the first base. CDR1 SEHNR and CDR2 FQNEAQ are derived from the germline V gene (reference sequence). V lost 4 bases and J lost 4 bases, and the count of bases not matched to a germline gene is 8. Every donor was a healthy Caucasian. The twin cohort comprised three pairs of female monozygotic twins, all aged roughly 18 to 30 years. Peripheral blood mononuclear cells were the source from which RNA for the TCR libraries was isolated. With regard to this clonotype: There is no known antigen for this receptor. No per-base quality is available; no much larger clone lies one base away.

Libraries were made using 5' RACE. The sample was run on an Illumina HiSeq 2000. A universal primer binding site was introduced by template switching, and a unique molecular identifier was present in the final cDNA, enabling accurate counting of TCR cDNA molecules. Specific primers in the conserved constant-segment region were used to synthesize first-strand cDNA for TCR alpha and beta chains. To control for contamination, every cDNA library was double barcoded, receiving both a SMART-Mk sample barcode and Illumina barcodes. TruSeq adapter sequences and Illumina sample barcodes were added in two successive PCR steps. The Illumina HiSeq platform was used with custom primers to sequence TCR alpha and beta cDNA libraries. As for how the authors treated the data: Unique molecular identifiers were extracted from raw reads with MiGEC, and CDR3 positions were determined with MiXCR. For each individual, recombination models were inferred using an EM algorithm with the repgenHMM and IGoR tools. The tcR package in R was used for shared clonotype analysis, with sharing normalized by the product of cloneset sizes. To study raw recombination without the effects of thymic and clonal selection, out-of-frame nonproductive sequences were analyzed. The raw public reads went through TCRdb reprocessing: fastp at Q25, MiXCR clone calling, in-frame beta chains kept. Each CDR3 protein appears once, grouped with its most common genes and DNA. TCRdb's processing, not the authors', yielded these V and J calls. The sample yields hundreds of thousands of distinct CDR3 sequences; around 21% were counted once. Roughly 4% of the sample comes from the top ten.

These data were likewise used in another study, on T cells expressing NK-cell markers. That second report states: TCR beta-chain repertoires were profiled in sorted CD3+CD56+NKG2C+, CD3+CD56+NKG2C- and CD3+CD56-NKG2C+ T-cell subsets from about 8 donors. Of the eight sequenced donors, seven were found to be HCMV-seropositive and one was found to be HCMV-seronegative. To restrict sorting to alphabetaTCR-expressing T cells, an anti-gammadeltaTCR antibody was added in several experiments. In several donors, the dominant CD3+CD56+NKG2C+ clonotypes were found to rank among the top 10 CD8+ clonotypes and to make up roughly 1.0-7.5% of CD8+ T cells. Those dominant clonotypes were again the most abundant among CD3+CD56-NKG2C+ cells in four donors, at 28.3-60.1%. Whether the expanded NKG2C-expressing T cell clones were specific for HCMV antigens was left unclear. Randomly selected healthy volunteers, three men and five women, were used as the eight sequenced donors. To determine HCMV serostatus, a commercial ELISA kit was used to detect HCMV-specific IgG in serum. For five or six donors, bulk peripheral blood T-cell repertoires were also sequenced from unsorted PBMC. MIGEC was used to demultiplex reads and group the reads by UMI, and MiTCR was used to assemble and quantify clonotypes. To remove erroneous sequences, TCR cDNA sequences were retained only when supported by two or more reads. The tcR package was used for downstream repertoire analysis, and clonotypes were matched across fractions by CDR3 nucleotide sequence plus V segment. Antigen specificity was annotated against VDJdb with VDJmatch, allowing one amino acid substitution in CDR3.

The chain is assembled from TRBV7-9 and TRBJ2-7; the central 9 bases match TRBD1. Sequencing was performed on PBMCs. This clonotype originated in a woman aged 18-29 years in good health. The DNA sequence follows: TGTGCCAGCAGCTATACCGGGACAGGGCGATACGAGCAGTACTTC. It specifies CASSYTGTGRYEQYF.